The 22 T cell receptor beta chains presented below share a single source sample, sequenced in a study of T cell clonotyping in hematopoietic cell transplantation. TCRdb keeps only in-frame clones here, not all; method: immunoSEQ multiplex PCR. The data show roughly 5,000 clones, about 76% seen once. Specimen: peripheral blood mononuclear cells, collected 100 days after allogeneic stem cell transplant. The source is a female patient aged 50-59 years who had an allogeneic stem cell transplant from an unrelated donor, so the T cells may come from the graft donor. Some clones in this sample may be carry-over from other donors' samples.

The chain has TRBV28 and TRBJ1-2; 7 bases line up with TRBD1. The CDR3 totals 12 residues. Germline trimming cut 8 bases from V and 3 bases from J; bases unmatched to any gene: 3. CDR1 and CDR2 (germline): MDHEN, SYDVKM. The chain's CDR3 is CASEDRYYGYTF. The CDR3 DNA reads as TGTGCCAGCGAGGACAGGTACTATGGCTACACCTTC.

The gene calls are TRBV5-1 and TRBJ1-6; TRBD1 might be the D (6 bases). The CDR3 contains 14 residues. Germline CDR1 reads SGHRS; CDR2 reads YFSETQ. V lost 5 bases to trimming and J lost 10 bases, with 16 bases between them. CDR3 in amino acids: CASSPRGGNSPLHF. The CDR3 coding sequence is TGCGCCAGCAGTCCAAGAGGGGGGAACTCACCCCTCCACTTT.

The chain recombines TRBV10-3 with TRBJ2-3; D not resolved. V gave up 2 bases and J gave up 0 bases, with 9 bases separating them. Germline CDR1 and CDR2: ENHRY and SYGVKD. CDR3 length equals 15 residues. As DNA, the CDR3 is TGTGCCATCAGTGAGAACGCCATCAGCACAGATACGCAGTATTTT. Encoded protein: CAISENAISTDTQYF.

This clone appeared a single time. The gene calls are TRBV4-2 and TRBJ1-1, with D possibly matching TRBD1 (6 bases). Germline lookup yields CDR1 LGHNA and CDR2 YNFKEQ. This CDR3 contains 17 residues. Trimming took 0 bases from V and 0 from J, leaving 14 bases between them. The CDR3 bases are TGTGCCAGCAGCCAAGAGGGGGGGGCAAGCCTGAACACTGAAGCTTTCTTT. This gives the protein CASSQEGGASLNTEAFF.

The rearrangement links TRBV7-2 to TRBJ1-2; 7 bases align to TRBD1. Germline assignment: CDR1 SGHTA and CDR2 FQGNSA. This CDR3 is built from 14 residues. Losses at the gene ends were 5 bases for V and 2 bases for J; bases not matched to a gene: 5. The CDR3 loop is CASSPGTENYGYTF. The CDR3 bases are TGTGCCAGCAGCCCTGGGACAGAGAACTATGGCTACACCTTC.

By sample fraction, this clone is medium-sized. The rearrangement joins TRBV7-8 to TRBJ2-7; D is possibly TRBD2 (5 bases). This CDR3 is built from 15 residues. Germline V gene data show CDR1 as SGHVS and CDR2 as FQNEAQ. Trimming shortened V by 5 bases and J by 5 bases, and 19 bases separated the two germline ends. In DNA, the CDR3 is TGTGCCAGCAGCCCTCAGAACCCCCCCGGGAACGAGCAGTACTTC. This translates into CASSPQNPPGNEQYF.

This chain connects TRBV7-2 to TRBJ2-1; 9 bases map to TRBD2. Germline-derived CDR1 and CDR2 are SGHTA and FQGNSA. After removal of 5 bases from V and 2 bases from J, the junction contained 7 bases not matched to a gene. The CDR3 spans 16 residues. This CDR3 reads CASSPSAGGTYNEQFF. CDR3 coding DNA: TGTGCCAGCAGCCCGAGCGCGGGGGGGACCTACAATGAGCAGTTCTTC. Full variable domain (outside the CDR3, taken from reference TRBV7-2 and TRBJ2-1): GAGVSQSPSNKVTEKGKDVELRCDPISGHTALYWYRQSLGQGLEFLIYFQGNSAPDKSGLPSDRFSAERTGGSVSTLTIQRTQQEDSAVYLCASSPSAGGTYNEQFFGPGTRLTVL.

The chain couples TRBV29-1 to TRBJ1-2, with D possibly matching TRBD1 (5 bases). Germline CDR1 SQVTM, CDR2 ANQGSEA. Trimming left V 1 base short and J 8 bases short, with 17 bases between. The CDR3 contains 14 residues. This CDR3 is CSVEGGPRFRGYTF. In DNA form, the CDR3 reads TGCAGCGTTGAAGGGGGACCTAGATTTCGCGGCTACACCTTC.

The chain has TRBV27 and TRBJ2-2; 8 bases match TRBD1. Germline V gives CDR1 MNHEY, CDR2 SMNVEV (reference sequence). With V trimmed by 8 bases and J by 3 bases, 8 bases remained unmatched. The CDR3 contains 15 residues. The CDR3 region is CASSTGTGHTGELFF. CDR3 nucleotides: TGTGCCAGCTCGACCGGGACAGGTCACACCGGGGAGCTGTTTTTT.

This chain uses TRBV29-1 with TRBJ2-3, with D unresolved. Germline lookup yields CDR1 SQVTM and CDR2 ANQGSEA. The CDR3 has 10 residues. Trimming shortened V by 7 bases and J by 2 bases, and 4 bases separated the two germline ends. CDR3 sequence: CSGLTDTQYF. The CDR3 DNA sequence: TGCAGCGGGCTCACAGATACGCAGTATTTT.

The chain employs TRBV2 and TRBJ2-7, with D uncertain. Germline CDR1 reads SNHLY; CDR2 reads FYNNEI. There are 11 residues in the CDR3. Trimming pared 5 bases from V and 7 bases from J, leaving 9 bases between. DNA for the CDR3: TGTGCCAGCAGTCCTTTACAGGAGCAGTACTTC. As protein: CASSPLQEQYF.

This clone was observed a handful of times. V and J are TRBV6-6 and TRBJ2-5, with D tentatively TRBD2 (5 bases). The ends were cut back, 5 bases at V and 5 bases at J, with 15 bases in the middle. The length of the CDR3 is 14 residues. Germline V gene lookup returns CDR1 MNHNY and CDR2 SVGAGI (reference sequence). The CDR3 DNA follows: TGTGCCAGCAGTATGGACTCACCGTATGAGACCCAGTACTTC. This codes for CASSMDSPYETQYF.

For this clone: A read error may produce the germline difference seen at one junction end. V gene TRBV7-7 combines with J gene TRBJ2-5; D is ambiguous. CDR1 is SSHAT and CDR2 is FNYEAQ in the germline V gene (reference sequence). This CDR3 comprises 13 residues. CDR3 coding DNA: TGTGCTAGCAGCTTAGTCTTCCAAGAGACCCAGTACTTC. It yields the protein CASSLVFQETQYF.

V and J are TRBV7-9 and TRBJ2-7, with D possibly being TRBD2 (8 bases). V was clipped by 2 bases and J by 5 bases, with 13 bases between them. The length of the CDR3 is 14 residues. Germline V CDR1 and CDR2: SEHNR, FQNEAQ (reference sequence). DNA for the CDR3: TGTGCCAGCAGCTTATCGGGAGGGGGCGACGAGCAGTACTTC. As protein: CASSLSGGGDEQYF.

V is TRBV6-1 and J is TRBJ1-6; 8 positions agree with TRBD1. From germline, CDR1 is MNHNS and CDR2 SASEGT. V was pared by 5 bases and J by 7 bases, with 1 base of the junction left unmatched. This CDR3 has 13 residues. CDR3 coding DNA: TGTGCCAGCAGTTGGACAGGGAATTCACCCCTCCACTTT. This codes for CASSWTGNSPLHF.

This clone was observed a few times. The chain employs TRBV19 and TRBJ2-1; 11 bases fit TRBD2. Germline CDR1 reads LNHDA; CDR2 reads SQIVND (reference sequence). There are 15 residues in the CDR3. Trimming removed 5 bases from V and 3 bases from J; junction bases left unmatched: 3. As DNA, the CDR3 is TGTGCCAGTAGTGTGACTAGCGGGGACTACAATGAGCAGTTCTTC. This codes for CASSVTSGDYNEQFF.

The J gene is TRBJ1-4, the V gene TRBV6-5; 9 nucleotides line up with TRBD1. This CDR3 contains 14 residues. Looked up from germline, CDR1 is MNHEY and CDR2 is SVGAGI. J lost 6 bases, V lost 6 bases, and 5 bases had no gene match. The CDR3 spells CASSLQGADEKLFF. For the CDR3, the DNA is TGTGCCAGCAGCCTACAGGGGGCGGATGAAAAACTGTTTTTT.

A word on this clone: The sample contains more than one DNA sequence encoding this CDR3. The chain is built from TRBV9 and TRBJ1-2; D remains ambiguous. V shed 2 bases and J shed 3 bases, with 8 bases lying between them. CDR1 and CDR2 from the germline V gene are SGDLS and YYNGEE. This CDR3 comprises 13 residues. The CDR3 loop reads CASSVGGDYGYTF. CDR3 in DNA: TGTGCCAGCAGCGTGGGAGGTGACTATGGCTACACCTTC.

In this sample, this clone turned up once. This chain connects TRBV7-2 to TRBJ2-7; D perhaps matches TRBD2 (5 bases). The CDR3 extends over 15 amino acids. Germline CDR1 reads SGHTA; CDR2 reads FQGNSA. Trimming took 1 base from V and 4 from J, leaving 14 bases between them. As DNA, the CDR3 is TGTGCCAGCAGCTTAGGGGTACGGTCGGGGTACGAGCAGTACTTC. This encodes CASSLGVRSGYEQYF. The full variable domain, its missing parts supplied by reference TRBV7-2 and TRBJ2-7, is GAGVSQSPSNKVTEKGKDVELRCDPISGHTALYWYRQSLGQGLEFLIYFQGNSAPDKSGLPSDRFSAERTGGSVSTLTIQRTQQEDSAVYLCASSLGVRSGYEQYFGPGTRLTVT.

The chain has TRBV4-2 and TRBJ2-3; 9 nucleotides align to TRBD2. CDR1 and CDR2 (germline): LGHNA, YNFKEQ. The CDR3 is 15 residues long. Germline trimming cut 4 bases from V and 1 base from J; bases unmatched to any gene: 3. The CDR3 protein is CASSPIAGGTDTQYF. CDR3 in DNA: TGTGCCAGCAGCCCGATAGCGGGGGGCACAGATACGCAGTATTTT.

This rearrangement joins TRBV6-5 to TRBJ1-2; no reliable D call. The ends were cut back, 7 bases at V and 5 bases at J, with 11 bases in the middle. From germline, CDR1 is MNHEY and CDR2 SVGAGI. CDR3 size: 12 residues. CDR3 residues: CASISTEYGYTF. CDR3 DNA sequence: TGTGCCAGCATCTCGACCGAGTATGGCTACACCTTC.

This chain connects TRBV5-4 to TRBJ1-6; tentative D call: TRBD1 (5 bases). Trimming removed 5 bases at V and 9 bases at J, with 9 bases between. Germline V CDR1 and CDR2: SGHNT, YYREEE (reference sequence). The length of the CDR3 is 12 residues. CDR3 region: CASSWGSSPLHF. CDR3 DNA: TGTGCCAGCAGTTGGGGGAGTTCACCCCTCCACTTT. The whole variable domain, filled in from reference TRBV5-4 and TRBJ1-6, reads ETGVTQSPTHLIKTRGQQVTLRCSSQSGHNTVSWYQQALGQGPQFIFQYYREEENGRGNFPPRFSGLQFPNYSSELNVNALELDDSALYLCASSWGSSPLHFGNGTRLTVT.